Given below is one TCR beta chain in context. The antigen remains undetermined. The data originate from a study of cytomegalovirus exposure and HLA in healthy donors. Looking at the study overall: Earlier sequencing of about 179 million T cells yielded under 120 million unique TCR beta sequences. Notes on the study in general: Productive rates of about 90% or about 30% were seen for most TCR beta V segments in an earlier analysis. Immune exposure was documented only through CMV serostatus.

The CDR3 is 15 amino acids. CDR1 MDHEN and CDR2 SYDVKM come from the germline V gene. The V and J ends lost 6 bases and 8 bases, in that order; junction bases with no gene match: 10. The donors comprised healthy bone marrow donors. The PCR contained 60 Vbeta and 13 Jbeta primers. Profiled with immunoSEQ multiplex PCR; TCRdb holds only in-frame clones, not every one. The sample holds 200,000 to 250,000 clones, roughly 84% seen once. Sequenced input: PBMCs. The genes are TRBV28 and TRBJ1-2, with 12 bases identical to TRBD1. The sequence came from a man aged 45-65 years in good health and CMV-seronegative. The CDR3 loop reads CASSPTGTGGRGYTF. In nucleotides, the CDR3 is TGTGCCAGCAGCCCTACGGGGACAGGGGGCCGAGGCTACACCTTC.